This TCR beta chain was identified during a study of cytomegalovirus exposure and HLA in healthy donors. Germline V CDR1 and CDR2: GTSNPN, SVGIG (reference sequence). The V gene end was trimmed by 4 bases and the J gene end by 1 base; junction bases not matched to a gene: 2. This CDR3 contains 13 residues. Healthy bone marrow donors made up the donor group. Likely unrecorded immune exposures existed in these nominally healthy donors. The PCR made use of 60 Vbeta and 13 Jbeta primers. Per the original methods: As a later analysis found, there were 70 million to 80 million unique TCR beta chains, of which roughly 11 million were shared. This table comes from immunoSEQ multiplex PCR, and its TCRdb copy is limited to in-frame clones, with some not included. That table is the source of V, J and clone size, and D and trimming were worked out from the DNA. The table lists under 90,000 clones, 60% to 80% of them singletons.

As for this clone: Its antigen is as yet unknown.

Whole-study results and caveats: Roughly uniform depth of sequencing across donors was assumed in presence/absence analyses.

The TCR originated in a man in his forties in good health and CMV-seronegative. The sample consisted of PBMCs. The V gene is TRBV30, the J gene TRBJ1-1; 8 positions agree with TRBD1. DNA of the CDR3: TGTGCCTGGACCAGGGGGCCGAACACTGAAGCTTTCTTT. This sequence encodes CAWTRGPNTEAFF.